Presented here are 2 T cell receptor beta chains from one specimen sequenced in a study of blood T cell repertoires in COVID-19. Here immunoSEQ multiplex PCR was the method, and the copy in TCRdb shows in-frame clones only, minus some. The repertoire holds some 70,000 clones, with approximately 89% as singletons. Sequencing was done on a sample of peripheral blood. Source of these receptors: a human donor in a cohort sampled during active COVID-19.

This chain links TRBV2 with TRBJ1-1, with 7 bases identical to TRBD1. The V segment lost 7 bases and the J segment 6 bases; nucleotides outside the gene matches: 5. Germline V gene lookup returns CDR1 SNHLY and CDR2 FYNNEI. The CDR3 spans 12 residues. CDR3 nucleotides: TGTGCCAGCACATCAGGGGGACCTGAAGCTTTCTTT. Its protein product is CASTSGGPEAFF.

The chain joins TRBV3-1 (or the pseudogene TRBV3-2) to TRBJ2-5, with TRBD1 as a possible D gene (5 bases). V was cut by 7 bases and J by 1 base, with 13 bases left in between. There are 14 residues in the CDR3. CDR1 is LGHDT and CDR2 is YNNKEL in the germline V gene (reference sequence). The CDR3 here is CASTKDTLQETQYF. CDR3 sequence (DNA): TGTGCCAGCACCAAGGACACACTCCAAGAGACCCAGTACTTC.